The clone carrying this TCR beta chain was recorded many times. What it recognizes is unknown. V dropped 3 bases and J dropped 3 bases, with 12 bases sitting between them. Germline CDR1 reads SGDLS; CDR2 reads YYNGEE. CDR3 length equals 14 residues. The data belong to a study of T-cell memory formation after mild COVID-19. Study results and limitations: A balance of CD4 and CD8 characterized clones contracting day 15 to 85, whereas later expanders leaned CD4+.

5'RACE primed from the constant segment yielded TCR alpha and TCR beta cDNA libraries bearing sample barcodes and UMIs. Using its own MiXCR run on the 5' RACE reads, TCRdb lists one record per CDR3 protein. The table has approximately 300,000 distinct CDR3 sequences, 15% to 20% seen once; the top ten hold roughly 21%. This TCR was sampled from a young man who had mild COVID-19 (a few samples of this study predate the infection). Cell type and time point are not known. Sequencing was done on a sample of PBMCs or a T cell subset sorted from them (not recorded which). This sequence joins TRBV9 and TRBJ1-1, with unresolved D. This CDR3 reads CASSASRADTEAFF. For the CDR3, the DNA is TGTGCCAGCAGCGCCAGTCGGGCGGACACTGAAGCTTTCTTT.